This T cell receptor (beta chain) was recovered during a study of T-cell memory formation after mild COVID-19. As for this clonotype: Its antigen is not known.

Study results and limitations: There was no confirmation that second-wave clones peaking on day 37 were SARS-CoV-2 specific. Cross-reactive memory seemingly joined, as some responding clones were found in pre-infection memory.

Researchers used 5'RACE with constant-segment primers to make TCR alpha and TCR beta cDNA libraries that carry sample barcodes and UMIs. TCRdb recomputed calls from the 5' RACE reads with MiXCR, one row per CDR3 protein. The data hold a few hundred thousand distinct CDR3 sequences, with more than 15% observed a single time. The source material was PBMCs or a T cell subset sorted from them (not recorded which). The receptor's source is a man younger than 30 who had mild COVID-19 (a few samples of this study predate the infection). Cell type and time point are not known.

CDR3 region: CATSRVKLGEKLFF. Written as DNA, the CDR3 is TGTGCCACCAGCAGAGTAAAGCTGGGGGAAAAACTGTTTTTT. The J gene is TRBJ1-4, the V gene TRBV15; D remains unclear. Trimming took 1 base from V and 8 from J, leaving 11 bases between them. Looked up from germline, CDR1 is LNHNV and CDR2 is YYDKDF (reference sequence). The CDR3 length is 14 residues.